The following is a T cell receptor (beta chain) sequence with its context. Its antigen is not known. This sample was taken from a study of T cell responses to AZD1222 COVID-19 vaccine. The wider study: It was second doses at about 4 or about 12 weeks that were pooled.

V shed 5 bases and J shed 6 bases, with 15 bases lying between them. This CDR3 comprises 14 residues. Germline CDR1 SGDLS, CDR2 YYNGEE. Study-wide results and caveats: Two AZD1222 administrations were followed by greater Spike-specific TCR breadth and depth. Females made up more of the donors, who were largely white British, and clonal diversity may have come out too low.

The data were produced by immunoSEQ multiplex PCR, yet TCRdb's version contains in-frame clones alone and is incomplete. The table includes around 120,000 clones, around 90% detected once. The sequence derives from an adult in good health. The specimen comprised peripheral blood, sampled on day 0 of AZD1222 vaccination. The V and J genes are TRBV9 and TRBJ1-5; tentative D call: TRBD1 (6 bases). The CDR3 DNA is TGTGCCAGCAGTCCAGGGGAGGGGTTTCAGCCCCAGCATTTT. It codes for CASSPGEGFQPQHF.